These 11 T cell receptor beta chains originate from one sample sequenced in a study of blood T cell repertoires in COVID-19. Assay: immunoSEQ multiplex PCR; the TCRdb copy retains only in-frame clones and omits some. Among 150,000 or so clones listed, more than 85% were seen once. Sequenced input: peripheral blood. All receptors come from a man in his forties or fifties with acute or convalescent COVID-19.

The chain's CDR3 is CASSYARQIYSNQPQHF. In DNA, the CDR3 is TGTGCCAGCAGTTACGCAAGACAGATCTATAGCAATCAGCCCCAGCATTTT. The rearrangement links TRBV6-2 or TRBV6-3 to TRBJ1-5, with TRBD1 as a possible D gene (5 bases). This CDR3 contains 17 residues. The germline V and J ends were trimmed by 2 bases and 0 bases, with 14 bases remaining between them. The V gene's germline CDR1 is MNHEY and CDR2 SVGEGT.

The rearrangement uses TRBV6-2 or TRBV6-3 and TRBJ2-3; 12 nucleotides match TRBD2. The CDR3 totals 15 residues. Per the germline V gene, CDR1 is MNHEY and CDR2 is SVGEGT. The trim removed 5 bases at V and 6 bases at J, leaving 6 bases unmatched. The CDR3 DNA follows: TGTGCCAGCAGTCGGCTAGCGGGGGGGAGTGATACGCAGTATTTT. This sequence encodes CASSRLAGGSDTQYF.

The chain is built from TRBV5-5 and TRBJ2-3; D perhaps matches TRBD2 (5 bases). Trimming stripped 4 bases from V and 6 bases from J, with 18 bases between. This CDR3 contains 15 residues. CDR1 and CDR2 (germline): SGHKS, YYEKEE (reference sequence). DNA for the CDR3: TGTGCCAGCAGCACGGCGGGCCAATGGTTGGATACGCAGTATTTT. The encoded protein is CASSTAGQWLDTQYF.

This clone was seen a few times. The genes are TRBV13 and TRBJ1-1; D not certain. V shed 9 bases and J shed 8 bases, with 16 bases lying between them. Germline assignment: CDR1 PRHDT and CDR2 FYEKMQ (reference sequence). The CDR3 is made up of 12 amino acids. The CDR3 is CASTALRKEAFF. CDR3 nucleotides: TGTGCCAGTACAGCCCTGAGAAAGGAAGCTTTCTTT.

The chain links TRBV11-2 to TRBJ1-6; the match to TRBD1 covers 9 bases. The CDR3 contains 17 residues. Per the germline V gene, CDR1 is SGHAT and CDR2 is FQNNGV. With 1 base clipped from V and 9 bases from J, the junction kept 10 bases outside the gene matches. The chain's CDR3 is CASSLGKQGALSSPLHF. The CDR3 DNA sequence: TGTGCCAGCAGCTTAGGGAAACAGGGGGCACTAAGTTCACCCCTCCACTTT.

The V gene is TRBV7-2, the J gene TRBJ2-2; D gene ambiguous. Germline V gene sequence: CDR1 SGHTA, CDR2 FQGNSA. This CDR3 contains 15 residues. Trimming cost V 1 base and J 5 bases, with 11 bases left between them. This chain's CDR3 is CASSLESSRTGELFF. The CDR3 DNA is TGTGCCAGCAGCTTAGAGTCATCTAGAACCGGGGAGCTGTTTTTT.

This chain connects TRBV11-2 to TRBJ2-7; 7 bases are a match to TRBD1. Losses at the gene ends were 4 bases for V and 7 bases for J; bases not matched to a gene: 4. Germline V gives CDR1 SGHAT, CDR2 FQNNGV. This CDR3 has 12 amino acids. CDR3 nucleotide sequence: TGTGCCAGCAGCTCTACCAGGGGGGAGCAGTACTTC. Amino acid sequence: CASSSTRGEQYF.

V is TRBV19 and J is TRBJ2-1, with 9 bases matching TRBD2. Germline V gives CDR1 LNHDA, CDR2 SQIVND (reference sequence). The V gene end was trimmed by 6 bases and the J gene end by 9 bases; junction bases not matched to a gene: 15. The length of the CDR3 is 16 residues. The CDR3 DNA sequence: TGTGCCAGTAGCCCCGGGGGACGCGGGGGGGCCGGTGAGCAGTTCTTC. Amino acid sequence: CASSPGGRGGAGEQFF.

This chain connects TRBV2 to TRBJ1-4; 8 bases fit TRBD1. The CDR3 runs to 16 residues. Germline V gene data show CDR1 as SNHLY and CDR2 as FYNNEI. The junction had 9 bases not matched to a gene; V was cut back by 7 bases and J by 2 bases. CDR3 region: CASTSTGVDTNEKLFF. CDR3 coding DNA: TGTGCCAGCACCTCGACAGGGGTTGACACTAATGAAAAACTGTTTTTT. The full variable domain, in which reference TRBV2 and TRBJ1-4 provide the parts outside the CDR3, is EPEVTQTPSHQVTQMGQEVILRCVPISNHLYFYWYRQILGQKVEFLVSFYNNEISEKSEIFDDQFSVERPDGSNFTLKIRSTKLEDSAMYFCASTSTGVDTNEKLFFGSGTQLSVL.

V usage is TRBV7-3 and J usage is TRBJ1-1; D possibly corresponds to TRBD1 (5 bases). Per the germline V gene, CDR1 is SGHTA and CDR2 is FQGTGA. The length of the CDR3 is 15 residues. V shed 1 base and J shed 4 bases, with 13 bases lying between them. The CDR3 region is CASSLKLGRGTEAFF. The DNA for the CDR3 is TGTGCCAGCAGCTTAAAATTGGGGCGGGGCACTGAAGCTTTCTTT.

The chain is built from TRBV7-3 and TRBJ2-7; TRBD2 aligns across 10 bases. Trimming at V came to 2 bases and at J to 4 bases, leaving 8 bases not matched to a gene. This CDR3 is built from 16 residues. Germline CDR1 reads SGHTA; CDR2 reads FQGTGA. CDR3 coding DNA: TGTGCCAGCAGCTTACGCCCTAGCGGGAGTCGGTACGAGCAGTACTTC. The encoded protein is CASSLRPSGSRYEQYF. Using reference TRBV7-3 and TRBJ2-7 for the parts outside the CDR3, the full variable domain is GAGVSQTPSNKVTEKGKYVELRCDPISGHTALYWYRQSLGQGPEFLIYFQGTGAADDSGLPNDRFFAVRPEGSVSTLKIQRTERGDSAVYLCASSLRPSGSRYEQYFGPGTRLTVT.